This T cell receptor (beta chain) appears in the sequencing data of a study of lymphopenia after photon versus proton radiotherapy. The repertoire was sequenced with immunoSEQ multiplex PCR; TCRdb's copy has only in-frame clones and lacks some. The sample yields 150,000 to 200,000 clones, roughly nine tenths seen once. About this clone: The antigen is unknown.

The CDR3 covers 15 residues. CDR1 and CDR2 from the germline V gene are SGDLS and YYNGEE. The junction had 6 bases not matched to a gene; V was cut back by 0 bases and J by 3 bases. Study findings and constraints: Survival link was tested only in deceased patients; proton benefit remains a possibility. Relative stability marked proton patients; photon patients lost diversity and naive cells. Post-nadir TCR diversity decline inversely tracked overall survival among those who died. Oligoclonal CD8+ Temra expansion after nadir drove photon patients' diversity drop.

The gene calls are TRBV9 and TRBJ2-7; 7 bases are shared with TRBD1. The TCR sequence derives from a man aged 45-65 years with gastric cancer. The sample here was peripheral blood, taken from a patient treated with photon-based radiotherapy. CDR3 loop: CASSVAPDRLYEQYF. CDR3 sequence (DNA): TGTGCCAGCAGCGTAGCCCCGGACAGGCTCTACGAGCAGTACTTC.